This T cell receptor beta chain was identified during a study of early T cells in non-severe SARS-CoV-2 infection. Turning to the study itself: Alpha and beta chains were unpaired, from unsorted whole-blood bulk RNA.

TCRdb analysed the 5' RACE reads with MiXCR anew, one entry per CDR3 protein. The sample contains tens of thousands of distinct CDR3 sequences, around 11% of which appear only once. General observations from the study: In VDJdb matching, anti-spike CD8 responses were favored while private and CD4 specificities went missing.

J lost 7 bases, V lost 5 bases, and 11 bases had no gene match. Germline V gene lookup returns CDR1 SGHTA and CDR2 FQGNSA. This CDR3 has 15 amino acids. This clonotype is deemed medium-sized (0.01 to 0.1%). The target antigen is unknown. The chain is built from TRBV7-2 and TRBJ1-5; 7 nucleotides line up with TRBD1. The clonotype originates from an adult who was a healthcare worker with PCR-confirmed SARS-CoV-2 infection or an uninfected control (not recorded which). The donor label of this sample is uncertain. The sample was whole blood, taken at baseline. For the CDR3, the DNA is TGTGCCAGCAGCCCCAGAACAGGGGTTGGACAGCCCCAGCATTTT. Translated, it gives CASSPRTGVGQPQHF. Supplemented by reference TRBV7-2 and TRBJ1-5, the full variable domain reads GAGVSQSPSNKVTEKGKDVELRCDPISGHTALYWYRQSLGQGLEFLIYFQGNSAPDKSGLPSDRFSAERTGGSVSTLTIQRTQQEDSAVYLCASSPRTGVGQPQHFGDGTRLSIL.